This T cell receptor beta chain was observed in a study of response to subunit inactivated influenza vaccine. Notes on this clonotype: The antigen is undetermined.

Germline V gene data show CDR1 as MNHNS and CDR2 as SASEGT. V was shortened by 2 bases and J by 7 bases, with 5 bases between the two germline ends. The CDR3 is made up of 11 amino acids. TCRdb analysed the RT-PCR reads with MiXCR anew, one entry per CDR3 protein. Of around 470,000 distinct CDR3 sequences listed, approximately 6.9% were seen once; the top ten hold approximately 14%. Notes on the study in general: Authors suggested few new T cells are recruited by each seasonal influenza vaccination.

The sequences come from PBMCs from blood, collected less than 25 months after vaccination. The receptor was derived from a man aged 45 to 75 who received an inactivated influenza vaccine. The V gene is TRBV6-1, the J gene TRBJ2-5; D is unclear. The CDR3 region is CASSEQLTQYF. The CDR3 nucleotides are TGTGCCAGCAGTGAACAATTGACCCAGTACTTC.